The 27 T cell receptor beta chains in this list originate from one sample, sequenced in a study of tumor T cells in aggressive B-cell lymphoma. Assay: immunoSEQ multiplex PCR; the TCRdb copy retains only in-frame clones and omits some. The data contain about 4,000 clones, over 75% of them singletons. The sequenced material came from tumor tissue. The receptors here all came from an adult with diffuse large B cell lymphoma.

This chain uses TRBV5-1 with TRBJ1-2; D not certain. Germline V gives CDR1 SGHRS, CDR2 YFSETQ. The V gene lost 5 bases and the J gene lost 5 bases, with 16 bases spanning the gap. This CDR3 comprises 14 residues. Here the CDR3 reads CASSLPTDLYGYTF. Written as DNA, the CDR3 is TGCGCCAGCAGTCTACCTACAGACCTTTATGGCTACACCTTC.

V and J are TRBV11-2 and TRBJ2-3; D may be TRBD2 (5 bases). CDR1 is SGHAT, CDR2 FQNNGV, per germline. This CDR3 has 19 amino acids. The germline V and J ends were trimmed by 3 bases and 0 bases, with 22 bases remaining between them. The CDR3 sequence is CASSFWMGSEGTSTDTQYF. Written as DNA, the CDR3 is TGTGCCAGCAGCTTTTGGATGGGGTCTGAGGGTACTAGCACAGATACGCAGTATTTT.

The chain carries TRBV9 and TRBJ2-7; tentatively, D is TRBD2 (6 bases). Germline assignment: CDR1 SGDLS and CDR2 YYNGEE. Trimming stripped 0 bases from V and 6 bases from J, with 19 bases between. This CDR3 is 16 amino acids long. CDR3 sequence (DNA): TGTGCCAGCAGCGTAGATGGAAGAGGGGACTCCCGCGAGCAGTACTTC. Residues: CASSVDGRGDSREQYF.

V is TRBV6-5 and J is TRBJ2-3; tentative D call: TRBD2 (6 bases). Germline CDR1 and CDR2: MNHEY and SVGAGI. The V end lost 6 bases, the J end lost 0 bases, and 13 bases lay between the germline ends. The CDR3 has 15 residues. The CDR3 sequence: CASRRLGDSTDTQYF. The CDR3 DNA sequence: TGTGCCAGCAGACGACTAGGGGATAGCACAGATACGCAGTATTTT.

V usage is TRBV20-1 and J usage is TRBJ2-1; D is perhaps TRBD2 (5 bases). Germline assignment: CDR1 DFQATT and CDR2 SNEGSKA (reference sequence). Trimming removed 3 bases from V and 13 bases from J, with 10 bases in between. The CDR3 is 10 residues long. Written as DNA, the CDR3 is TGCAGTGCTAGGGGAGACCTACAGTTCTTC. Protein sequence: CSARGDLQFF.

The chain employs TRBV18 and TRBJ2-3; the match to TRBD2 covers 7 bases. V was clipped by 4 bases and J by 4 bases; unmatched bases: 11. This CDR3 spans 16 amino acids. Germline values: CDR1 KGHSH, CDR2 LQKENI. Written as DNA, the CDR3 is TGTGCCAGCTCACGACCGGGACTACGTTCAGCAGATACGCAGTATTTT. Translating it yields CASSRPGLRSADTQYF.

This clone was recorded only once. V and J are TRBV5-8 and TRBJ2-1, with TRBD2 identical over 7 bases. J gave up 10 bases and V 1 base, and 2 bases lay outside the gene matches. CDR1 SGHTS and CDR2 YDEGEE come from the germline V gene. The CDR3 is made up of 12 amino acids. CDR3 sequence: CASSLTAGEQFF. CDR3 DNA: TGTGCCAGCAGCTTGACAGCGGGAGAGCAGTTCTTC.

The CDR3 is CASKAGGGIYEQYF. CDR3 nucleotides: TGCGCCAGCAAGGCAGGAGGAGGGATCTACGAGCAGTACTTC. This sequence joins TRBV10-2 and TRBJ2-7; D perhaps matches TRBD2 (6 bases). V lost 7 bases to trimming and J lost 3 bases, with 16 bases between them. This CDR3 comprises 14 residues. Germline V lookup: CDR1 WSHSY, CDR2 SAAADI.

The rearrangement links TRBV15 to TRBJ2-2; possibly TRBD1 for D (5 bases). This CDR3 has 17 residues. Trimming shortened V by 1 base and J by 6 bases, and 18 bases separated the two germline ends. Germline V gene lookup returns CDR1 LNHNV and CDR2 YYDKDF (reference sequence). The CDR3 nucleotides read TGTGCCACCAGCAGAGGTTTATCAGCTAGGGGTCCCGGGGAGCTGTTTTTT. Residues: CATSRGLSARGPGELFF.

This chain joins TRBV5-4 and TRBJ2-5; 7 positions agree with TRBD1. Germline V gene data show CDR1 as SGHNT and CDR2 as YYREEE (reference sequence). CDR3 size: 11 residues. Losses at the gene ends were 3 bases for V and 7 bases for J; bases not matched to a gene: 0. CDR3 sequence: CASSSGGTQYF. The CDR3 coding sequence is TGTGCCAGCAGCTCAGGGGGGACCCAGTACTTC.

This clone was counted a single time. The CDR3 is CASNPNEQFF. The CDR3 nucleotides are TGTGCCAGTAATCCCAATGAGCAGTTCTTC. This chain joins TRBV6-5 and TRBJ2-1; D is unresolved. This CDR3 has 10 residues. From germline, CDR1 is MNHEY and CDR2 SVGAGI. Trimming removed 9 bases at V and 6 bases at J, with 6 bases between.

To note about this clone: This CDR3 is missing its conserved last phenylalanine or tryptophan, likely due to a read error. The rearrangement uses TRBV28 and TRBJ1-6; TRBD1 aligns across 10 bases. CDR3 length: 21 residues. Germline V gene lookup returns CDR1 MDHEN and CDR2 SYDVKM. Unmatched junction bases numbered 18, after V lost 3 bases and J lost 4 bases. The CDR3 DNA is TGTGCCAGCAGTTTTAGGCACCGAGGACAGGGGGTATGGTCGTATAATTCACCCCTCCACTCT. Protein: CASSFRHRGQGVWSYNSPLHS.

The gene calls are TRBV28 and TRBJ1-3; D not resolved. Deletions cut 5 bases from V and 4 bases from J, with 12 bases between. This CDR3 region has 14 residues. The germline V gene encodes CDR1 MDHEN and CDR2 SYDVKM. In DNA, the CDR3 is TGTGCCAGCAGTAAGGAGGGCTTCGGAAACACCATATATTTT. This gives the protein CASSKEGFGNTIYF.

The chain links TRBV7-6 to TRBJ2-7; TRBD1 matches 9 bases. Germline V lookup: CDR1 SGHVS, CDR2 FNYEAQ. V lost 5 bases, J lost 6 bases, and 8 bases stayed unmatched. The CDR3 has 14 residues. Here the CDR3 reads CASSVGTGSREQYF. In nucleotides, the CDR3 is TGTGCCAGCAGCGTTGGGACAGGGAGCCGCGAGCAGTACTTC.

The chain has TRBV2 and TRBJ2-7, with D perhaps matching TRBD1 (7 bases). The CDR3 sequence is 14 residues long. Trimming removed 3 bases from V and 5 bases from J, with 14 bases in between. Germline lookup yields CDR1 SNHLY and CDR2 FYNNEI. DNA for the CDR3: TGTGCCAGCAGTGATCAGGGGGGCCTCCACGAGCAGTACTTC. Amino acid sequence: CASSDQGGLHEQYF.

This chain uses TRBV5-4 with TRBJ1-6; 9 bases are shared with TRBD1. V lost 0 bases and J lost 5; bases outside the gene matches: 9. The CDR3 consists of 18 residues. Germline loops: CDR1 SGHNT, CDR2 YYREEE (reference sequence). Here the CDR3 DNA reads TGTGCCAGCAGCTTGGGGGGAACAGGGGGCTGGAATAATTCACCCCTCCACTTT. This gives the protein CASSLGGTGGWNNSPLHF.

The gene calls are TRBV28 and TRBJ2-7; D is possibly TRBD1 (5 bases). Trimming removed 7 bases from V and 2 bases from J, with 12 bases in between. The CDR3 extends over 13 amino acids. CDR1 is MDHEN and CDR2 is SYDVKM in the germline V gene. The chain's CDR3 is CASTPTAPYEQYF. The DNA of the CDR3 is TGTGCCAGCACGCCGACAGCGCCCTACGAGCAGTACTTC.

In its sample, this clone was seen a few times. This rearrangement joins TRBV25-1 to TRBJ1-1, with a tentative D call TRBD1 (5 bases). Trimming took off 8 bases at V and 5 bases at J, with 15 bases between the two ends. Germline V CDR1 and CDR2: MGHDK, SYGVNS. The CDR3 contains 13 residues. The CDR3 is CASGHRLGTEAFF. The CDR3 nucleotides read TGTGCCAGCGGGCACAGGTTAGGGACTGAAGCTTTCTTT.

The chain couples TRBV2 to TRBJ2-5; D is perhaps TRBD1 (5 bases). Trimming took off 6 bases at V and 0 bases at J, with 5 bases between the two ends. The CDR3 has 12 residues. Germline V lookup: CDR1 SNHLY, CDR2 FYNNEI. The CDR3 spells CASSRDQETQYF. The CDR3 DNA reads as TGTGCCAGCAGCAGGGACCAAGAGACCCAGTACTTC.

The rearrangement uses TRBV5-1 and TRBJ2-2, with 8 positions matching TRBD2. Losses at the gene ends were 2 bases for V and 3 bases for J; bases not matched to a gene: 6. The length of the CDR3 is 16 residues. Germline-derived CDR1 and CDR2 are SGHRS and YFSETQ. CDR3 loop: CASSFHGLADTGELFF. CDR3 DNA: TGCGCCAGCAGCTTCCACGGACTAGCTGACACCGGGGAGCTGTTTTTT.

The chain recombines TRBV7-2 with TRBJ1-4; D is unclear. This CDR3 region has 13 residues. CDR1 SGHTA and CDR2 FQGNSA come from the germline V gene. Between the trimmed V and J ends, which lost 0 bases and 11 bases, there was a span of 10 bases. DNA for the CDR3: TGTGCCAGCAGCTTAGCGCGGCGTGAGAAACTGTTTTTT. Translated: CASSLARREKLFF.

V gene TRBV28 combines with J gene TRBJ2-7; no reliable D call. Germline CDR1 MDHEN, CDR2 SYDVKM. The CDR3 has 12 amino acids. The V end was cut by 3 bases, the J end by 3 bases, with 6 bases between. The DNA of the CDR3 is TGTGCCAGCAGTTTCTTGTACTACGAGCAGTACTTC. Translated: CASSFLYYEQYF.

The gene calls are TRBV14 and TRBJ2-1; D gene unclear. Trimming took off 0 bases at V and 4 bases at J, with 16 bases between the two ends. Germline V lookup: CDR1 SGHDN, CDR2 FVKESK. The CDR3 consists of 17 residues. The chain's CDR3 is CASSQDLALYAYNEQFF. The CDR3 coding sequence is TGTGCCAGCAGCCAAGATCTCGCGCTGTATGCGTACAATGAGCAGTTCTTC.

The CDR3 loop is CASSAAGTNYNEKLFF. CDR3 bases: TGTGCCAGCAGCGCTGCCGGGACAAACTACAATGAAAAACTGTTTTTT. This chain links TRBV5-6 with TRBJ1-4, with a possible D match to TRBD1 (6 bases). The CDR3 runs 16 residues. Germline CDR1 SGHDT, CDR2 YYEEEE. Trimming cost V 4 bases and J 5 bases, with 18 bases left between them.

The chain recombines TRBV5-1 with TRBJ1-2, with D possibly TRBD1 on 5 matching bases. Germline V gives CDR1 SGHRS, CDR2 YFSETQ. Trimming took off 0 bases at V and 9 bases at J, with 15 bases between the two ends. The CDR3 is 14 amino acids. This CDR3 is CASSLDTVGLSYTF. CDR3 nucleotides: TGCGCCAGCAGCTTGGACACCGTGGGACTAAGCTACACCTTC.

The genes are TRBV5-6 and TRBJ2-1; D call uncertain. With 2 bases removed from V and 7 bases from J, the gap between germline ends came to 7 bases. Germline V CDR1 and CDR2: SGHDT, YYEEEE. This CDR3 comprises 12 residues. The CDR3 nucleotides read TGTGCCAGCAGCTTTACGAGGAATGAGCAGTTCTTC. Protein sequence: CASSFTRNEQFF.

This rearrangement joins TRBV27 to TRBJ1-6; a possible D gene is TRBD1 (5 bases). The germline V gene has CDR1 MNHEY and CDR2 SMNVEV (reference sequence). V was shortened by 6 bases and J by 7 bases, with 25 bases between the two germline ends. The CDR3 has 18 amino acids. Written as DNA, the CDR3 is TGTGCCAGCAGCCTGGGGCAGGTCGTCCCCTCAGGGAATTCACCCCTCCACTTT. This codes for CASSLGQVVPSGNSPLHF.